The 15 T cell receptor beta chains reported below all come from one sample, sequenced in a study of radiation and T cells in renal cell carcinoma (dated by TCRdb to the early 2020s). The library was built by means of the immunoSEQ multiplex PCR assay. TCRdb mirrors the immuneACCESS table, restricted to in-frame sequences. Some clones are absent from its copies; in checked studies, under half trace to an unresolved V gene, and the reason for the others is unknown. The sample data list 130,000 to 150,000 clones, and about 86% of these were observed just once. Jointly, the top ten make up less than 20% of the sample. Taken with the paper, the label for time point translates to: blood 4 weeks post-SBRT, at nephrectomy. The treatment or condition tag for this specimen amounts to: 15 Gy SBRT to primary tumor, nephrectomy 4 weeks later. The material sequenced was blood, taken from a patient whose treatment included radiotherapy and nephrectomy. The receptors shown here come from a woman between 50 and 59 years old with renal cell carcinoma.

The V and J genes are TRBV5-1 and TRBJ2-3, with D perhaps TRBD1 or TRBD2 (5 bases each). The CDR3 sequence is 16 residues long. Germline CDR1 SGHRS, CDR2 YFSETQ. Trimming removed 4 bases from V and 0 bases from J, with 15 bases in between. The CDR3 coding sequence is TGCGCCAGCAGCCCCGCCGGGACGTATAGCACAGATACGCAGTATTTT. This encodes CASSPAGTYSTDTQYF. The variable domain in full, with the rest retrieved from reference TRBV5-1 and TRBJ2-3, is KAGVTQTPRYLIKTRGQQVTLSCSPISGHRSVSWYQQTPGQGLQFLFEYFSETQRNKGNFPGRFSGRQFSNSRSEMNVSTLELGDSALYLCASSPAGTYSTDTQYFGPGTRLTVL.

V and J are TRBV5-1 and TRBJ2-1; D is unclear. V was clipped by 4 bases and J by 0 bases, with 14 bases between them. CDR1 is SGHRS, CDR2 YFSETQ, per germline. The CDR3 runs to 16 residues. For the CDR3, the DNA is TGCGCCAGCAGCCCCCAGGCCACTTCCTCCTACAATGAGCAGTTCTTC. Protein sequence: CASSPQATSSYNEQFF.

The rearrangement uses TRBV18 and TRBJ2-3; unclear D gene. Trimming pared 6 bases from V and 4 bases from J, leaving 8 bases between. The CDR3 is made up of 12 amino acids. CDR1 and CDR2 (germline): KGHSH, LQKENI. Written as DNA, the CDR3 is TGTGCCAGCTCCCCCTCCGCAGATACGCAGTATTTT. It yields the protein CASSPSADTQYF.

The chain is built from TRBV9 and TRBJ2-7; 7 bases align to TRBD1. The J segment lost 1 base and the V segment lost 0 bases, leaving 4 bases of the junction unmatched. The CDR3 is 15 amino acids. Germline V gene sequence: CDR1 SGDLS, CDR2 YYNGEE. CDR3 in amino acids: CASSVGQGVSYEQYF. The CDR3 DNA is TGTGCCAGCAGCGTAGGTCAGGGGGTGTCCTACGAGCAGTACTTC.

This clone was detected only a few times. The genes are TRBV2 and TRBJ2-5; perhaps TRBD1 as D (6 bases). Germline values: CDR1 SNHLY, CDR2 FYNNEI. V shed 8 bases and J shed 3 bases, with 13 bases lying between them. The CDR3 runs 13 residues. CDR3: CASSQGSEETQYF. The CDR3 DNA follows: TGTGCCAGCTCACAGGGTAGCGAAGAGACCCAGTACTTC.

J is TRBJ1-2 and V is TRBV18; 9 nucleotides match TRBD1. After removal of 3 bases from V and 10 bases from J, the junction contained 3 bases not matched to a gene. The CDR3 length is 12 residues. Germline V CDR1 and CDR2: KGHSH, LQKENI. This CDR3 is CASSPGQGVYTF. The CDR3 DNA follows: TGTGCCAGCTCACCGGGACAGGGAGTCTACACCTTC.

This clone was picked up a small number of times. V is TRBV5-6 and J is TRBJ1-1; D is uncertain. CDR3 length equals 13 residues. V gave up 0 bases and J gave up 4 bases, with 7 bases separating them. Germline V CDR1 and CDR2: SGHDT, YYEEEE. For the CDR3, the DNA is TGTGCCAGCAGCTTGGTAAGGGCCACTGAAGCTTTCTTT. This sequence encodes CASSLVRATEAFF.

This clone was recorded once. The V and J genes are TRBV7-2 and TRBJ1-4; D remains ambiguous. The CDR3 consists of 12 residues. CDR1 and CDR2 (germline): SGHTA, FQGNSA. V was pared by 5 bases and J by 8 bases, with 9 bases between. CDR3 protein: CASSHPREKLFF. The CDR3 bases are TGTGCCAGCAGCCACCCCCGGGAAAAACTGTTTTTT.

The chain links TRBV5-1 to TRBJ1-4; 7 positions agree with TRBD1. V was pared by 0 bases and J by 2 bases, with 10 bases of the junction left unmatched. From germline, CDR1 is SGHRS and CDR2 YFSETQ. This CDR3 is built from 18 residues. Here the CDR3 reads CASSLEPQGQRTNEKLFF. The DNA of the CDR3 is TGCGCCAGCAGCTTGGAACCACAGGGACAGAGGACTAATGAAAAACTGTTTTTT. The complete variable domain, with remaining parts taken from reference TRBV5-1 and TRBJ1-4, reads KAGVTQTPRYLIKTRGQQVTLSCSPISGHRSVSWYQQTPGQGLQFLFEYFSETQRNKGNFPGRFSGRQFSNSRSEMNVSTLELGDSALYLCASSLEPQGQRTNEKLFFGSGTQLSVL.

The genes are TRBV11-2 and TRBJ2-2; 10 nucleotides agree with TRBD1. The junction had 10 bases not matched to a gene; V was cut back by 8 bases and J by 4 bases. Germline CDR1 and CDR2: SGHAT and FQNNGV. The CDR3 covers 16 residues. Here the CDR3 reads CASSPMGQGRTGELFF. CDR3 DNA: TGTGCCAGCTCCCCAATGGGACAGGGGCGCACCGGGGAGCTGTTTTTT. The full variable domain, completed using reference TRBV11-2 and TRBJ2-2, is EAGVAQSPRYKIIEKRQSVAFWCNPISGHATLYWYQQILGQGPKLLIQFQNNGVVDDSQLPKDRFSAERLKGVDSTLKIQPAKLEDSAVYLCASSPMGQGRTGELFFGEGSRLTVL.

The chain employs TRBV28 and TRBJ2-3, with D tentatively TRBD2 (6 bases). CDR3 length equals 12 residues. Germline V gene lookup returns CDR1 MDHEN and CDR2 SYDVKM. V dropped 2 bases and J dropped 6 bases, with 6 bases sitting between them. The CDR3, as DNA: TGTGCCAGCAGTTTAGGGGGGGATACGCAGTATTTT. Its translation: CASSLGGDTQYF.

This rearrangement joins TRBV7-6 to TRBJ2-3; D may be TRBD2 (6 bases). The CDR3 totals 13 residues. Germline values: CDR1 SGHVS, CDR2 FNYEAQ. The ends were cut back, 5 bases at V and 3 bases at J, with 9 bases in the middle. The chain's CDR3 is CASSPSETDTQYF. The CDR3 bases are TGTGCCAGCAGCCCTAGCGAGACAGATACGCAGTATTTT.

The CDR3 coding sequence is TGTGCCAGCAGCCAAGACGTATGGGTTAACGATGAAAAACTGTTTTTT. It yields the protein CASSQDVWVNDEKLFF. The chain combines TRBV4-2 with TRBJ1-4; D not certain. With 0 bases removed from V and 6 bases from J, the gap between germline ends came to 14 bases. This CDR3 is built from 16 residues. Germline V gene data show CDR1 as LGHNA and CDR2 as YNFKEQ.

The CDR3, as DNA: TGTGCCAGCAGTCTACAGGGGGGTAAAAATGGCTACACCTTC. Its translation is CASSLQGGKNGYTF. This chain joins TRBV6-5 and TRBJ1-2; TRBD1 matches at 8 bases. The CDR3 covers 14 residues. The germline V gene has CDR1 MNHEY and CDR2 SVGAGI. After removal of 5 bases from V and 6 bases from J, the junction contained 8 bases not matched to a gene.

This clone was recorded a few times. The chain combines TRBV4-1 with TRBJ2-1, with D possibly TRBD2 on 5 matching bases. Trimming stripped 1 base from V and 0 bases from J, with 10 bases between. The CDR3 spans 16 residues. CDR1 is MGHRA, CDR2 YSYEKL, per germline. The CDR3 loop is CASSQATGNSYNEQFF. As DNA, the CDR3 is TGCGCCAGCAGCCAAGCAACGGGGAACTCCTACAATGAGCAGTTCTTC.